The 9 T cell receptor beta chains below come from one sample, sequenced in a study of T cells in tuberculosis. The protocol was immunoSEQ multiplex PCR, while the TCRdb copy is restricted to in-frame clones and leaves out a portion. The top ten clones hold roughly 6.4% of a sample with roughly 35,000 clones, over 85% of them seen once. The sample comprised PBMCs. The receptors originated from a donor aged 10-35 years with latent tuberculosis or without tuberculosis infection.

The chain recombines TRBV5-6 with TRBJ1-1; perhaps TRBD1 as D (5 bases). CDR3 length: 12 amino acids. Germline V lookup: CDR1 SGHDT, CDR2 YYEEEE. Trimming took 4 bases from V and 6 from J, leaving 10 bases between them. CDR3: CASSHGGPEAFF. CDR3 sequence (DNA): TGTGCCAGCAGCCACGGGGGACCTGAAGCTTTCTTT.

This chain joins TRBV4-2 and TRBJ2-7, with D perhaps TRBD2 (6 bases). Per the germline V gene, CDR1 is LGHNA and CDR2 is YNFKEQ. Trimming removed 0 bases from V and 0 bases from J, with 9 bases in between. This CDR3 has 15 residues. The CDR3 DNA reads as TGTGCCAGCAGCCAAGATCTCGGGAGCTCCTACGAGCAGTACTTC. Amino acids: CASSQDLGSSYEQYF.

V and J are TRBV18 and TRBJ1-2; D unclear. The CDR3 runs 18 residues. Germline V CDR1 and CDR2: KGHSH, LQKENI. V was clipped by 0 bases and J by 6 bases, with 23 bases between them. This CDR3 is CASSPPSLSLLSFDGYTF. In nucleotides, the CDR3 is TGTGCCAGCTCACCACCTTCTTTAAGCCTACTAAGTTTTGATGGCTACACCTTC.

The chain is built from TRBV10-3 and TRBJ2-7, with D perhaps TRBD1 (6 bases). CDR3 length: 13 residues. CDR1 and CDR2 (germline): ENHRY, SYGVKD. The V gene lost 10 bases and the J gene lost 2 bases, with 15 bases spanning the gap. This CDR3 is CATIQGGTYEQYF. For the CDR3, the DNA is TGTGCCACCATACAGGGTGGAACCTACGAGCAGTACTTC.

The genes are TRBV11-2 and TRBJ1-4; 7 bases are a match to TRBD1. Trimming removed 3 bases from V and 0 bases from J; junction bases left unmatched: 13. The CDR3 runs to 19 residues. Germline V gene data show CDR1 as SGHAT and CDR2 as FQNNGV. DNA for the CDR3: TGTGCCAGCAGCTTGCCCGAGGGACAGCCATTGGCAACTAATGAAAAACTGTTTTTT. As protein: CASSLPEGQPLATNEKLFF. The entire variable domain, with the rest obtained from reference TRBV11-2 and TRBJ1-4, is as follows: EAGVAQSPRYKIIEKRQSVAFWCNPISGHATLYWYQQILGQGPKLLIQFQNNGVVDDSQLPKDRFSAERLKGVDSTLKIQPAKLEDSAVYLCASSLPEGQPLATNEKLFFGSGTQLSVL.

The gene calls are TRBV19 and TRBJ1-2, with D possibly TRBD1 on 6 matching bases. The CDR3 runs 16 residues. CDR1 and CDR2 from the germline V gene are LNHDA and SQIVND (reference sequence). V dropped 6 bases and J dropped 3 bases, with 20 bases sitting between them. The CDR3 reads CASSTTDSRIDYGYTF. The CDR3 nucleotides read TGTGCCAGTAGCACGACGGACAGTCGGATTGACTATGGCTACACCTTC.

CDR3 in amino acids: CASRKGQGYEQYF. The DNA for the CDR3 is TGTGCCAGCAGGAAGGGACAGGGGTACGAGCAGTACTTC. J is TRBJ2-7 and V is TRBV7-9; 10 bases match TRBD1. CDR3 size: 13 residues. V lost 6 bases, J lost 4 bases, and 3 bases stayed unmatched. CDR1 and CDR2 from the germline V gene are SEHNR and FQNEAQ (reference sequence). Together with reference TRBV7-9 and TRBJ2-7, the CDR3 gives the full variable domain: DTGVSQNPRHKITKRGQNVTFRCDPISEHNRLYWYRQTLGQGPEFLTYFQNEAQLEKSRLLSDRFSAERPKGSFSTLEIQRTEQGDSAMYLCASRKGQGYEQYFGPGTRLTVT.

The V gene is TRBV28, the J gene TRBJ1-1, with D perhaps matching TRBD1 (6 bases). This CDR3 is built from 16 residues. Trimming took off 3 bases at V and 4 bases at J, with 18 bases between the two ends. Germline lookup yields CDR1 MDHEN and CDR2 SYDVKM. CDR3 loop: CASSFFPQGLITEAFF. In DNA, the CDR3 is TGTGCCAGCAGTTTCTTCCCGCAGGGGCTGATCACTGAAGCTTTCTTT.

The V and J genes are TRBV5-6 and TRBJ1-2; 12 bases map to TRBD1. V lost 3 bases and J lost 4; bases outside the gene matches: 13. CDR1 is SGHDT and CDR2 is YYEEEE in the germline V gene. This CDR3 has 18 amino acids. The CDR3 here is CASSSTPGTGGYPYGYTF. CDR3 nucleotides: TGTGCCAGCAGCTCGACCCCCGGGACAGGGGGCTACCCCTATGGCTACACCTTC.